This T cell receptor beta chain was sequenced for a study of chemoradiotherapy in HPV16-positive cancers. CDR1 is MNHEY, CDR2 SVGAGI, per germline. The CDR3 extends over 14 amino acids. The V gene end was trimmed by 7 bases and the J gene end by 4 bases; junction bases not matched to a gene: 3. Here immunoSEQ multiplex PCR was the method, and the copy in TCRdb shows in-frame clones only, minus some. The data hold tens of thousands of clones, with around 90% observed a single time. This clone appeared a few times. The starting material was blood, obtained from a patient who underwent chemoradiotherapy. The chain recombines TRBV6-5 with TRBJ2-3, with 12 bases lining up with TRBD2. The clonotype was recovered from a human donor with HPV-associated anogenital cancer. The CDR3 loop is CASTRTSGADTQYF. DNA for the CDR3: TGTGCCAGCACCAGGACTAGCGGGGCAGATACGCAGTATTTT.